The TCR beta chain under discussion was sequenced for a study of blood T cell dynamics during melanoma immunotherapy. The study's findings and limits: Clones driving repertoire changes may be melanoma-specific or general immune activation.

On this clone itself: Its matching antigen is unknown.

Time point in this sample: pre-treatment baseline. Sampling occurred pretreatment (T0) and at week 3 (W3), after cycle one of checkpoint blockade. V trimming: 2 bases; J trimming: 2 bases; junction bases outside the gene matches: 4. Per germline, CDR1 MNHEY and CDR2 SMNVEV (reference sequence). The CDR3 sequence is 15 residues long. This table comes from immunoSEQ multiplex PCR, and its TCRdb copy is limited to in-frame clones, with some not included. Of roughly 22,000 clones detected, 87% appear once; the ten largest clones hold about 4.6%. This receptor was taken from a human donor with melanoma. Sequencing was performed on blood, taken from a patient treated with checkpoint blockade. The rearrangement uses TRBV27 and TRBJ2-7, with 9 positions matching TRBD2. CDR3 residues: CASSLRSGRTYEQYF. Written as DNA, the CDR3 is TGTGCCAGCAGTTTACGAAGCGGGAGGACCTACGAGCAGTACTTC.